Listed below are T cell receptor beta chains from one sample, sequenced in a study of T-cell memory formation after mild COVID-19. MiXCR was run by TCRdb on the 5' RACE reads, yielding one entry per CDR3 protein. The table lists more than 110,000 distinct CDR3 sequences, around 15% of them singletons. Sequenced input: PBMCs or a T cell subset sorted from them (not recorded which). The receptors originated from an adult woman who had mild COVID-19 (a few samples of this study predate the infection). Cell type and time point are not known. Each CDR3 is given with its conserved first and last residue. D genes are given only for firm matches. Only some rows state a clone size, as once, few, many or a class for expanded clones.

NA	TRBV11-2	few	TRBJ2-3	TGTGCCAGCAGCTTTCGAGGAGATACGCAGTATTTT	CASSFRGDTQYF
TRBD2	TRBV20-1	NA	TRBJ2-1	TGCAGTGCTAGTCCTCTAGCGGGAGGTATGAATGAGCAGTTCTTC	CSASPLAGGMNEQFF
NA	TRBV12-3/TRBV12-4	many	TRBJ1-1	TGTGCCATCGACAGGAACACTGAAGCTTTCTTT	CAIDRNTEAFF
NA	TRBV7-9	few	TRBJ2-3	TGTGCCAGCAGCCCCCCGGTGGGAACCGTCACAGATACGCAGTATTTT	CASSPPVGTVTDTQYF
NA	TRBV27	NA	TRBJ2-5	TGTGCCAGCAGCCCCTACCTAGCCCAAGAGACCCAGTACTTC	CASSPYLAQETQYF
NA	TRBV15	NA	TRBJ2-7	TGTGCCACCAGCAGAGAGTGGCGGACCTCCTACGAGCAGTACTTC	CATSREWRTSYEQYF
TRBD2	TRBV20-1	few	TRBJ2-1	TGCAGTGCTAGAGGCCCGGGACTAGCGGGGGCCTACCAGAATGAGCAGTTCTTC	CSARGPGLAGAYQNEQFF
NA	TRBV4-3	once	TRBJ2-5	TGCGCCAGCAGCCAAGAGAGGGGGGTTAGGGAGACCCAGTACTTC	CASSQERGVRETQYF
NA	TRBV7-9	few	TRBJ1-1	TGTGCCAGCAGCTCCTGGACGGCCGAGGGCACTGAAGCTTTCTTT	CASSSWTAEGTEAFF
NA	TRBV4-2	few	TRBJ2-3	TGTGCCAGCAGCCAAGAAAGGTCCACAGATACGCAGTATTTT	CASSQERSTDTQYF
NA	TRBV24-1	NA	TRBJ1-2	TGTGCCACCTCGGGATCGCCCAACTATGGCTACACCTTC	CATSGSPNYGYTF
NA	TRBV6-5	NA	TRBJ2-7	TGTGCCAGCAGTTTAAATCCTGATTACTACGAGCAGTACTTC	CASSLNPDYYEQYF
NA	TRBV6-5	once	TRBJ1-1	TGTGCCAGCAGTTACGGGGACCGGAACACTGAAGCTTTCTTT	CASSYGDRNTEAFF
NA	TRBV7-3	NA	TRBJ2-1	TGTGCCAGCAGCTTAAGTGGGGAGGCGCCGGTCCATGAGCAGTTCTTC	CASSLSGEAPVHEQFF
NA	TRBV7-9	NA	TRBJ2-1	TGTGCCAGCAGATCCAAGGACAGAACACACAATGAGCAGTTCTTC	CASRSKDRTHNEQFF
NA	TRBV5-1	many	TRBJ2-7	TGCGCCAGCAGCTTGGGACTACAGGGCCACTACGAGCAGTACTTC	CASSLGLQGHYEQYF
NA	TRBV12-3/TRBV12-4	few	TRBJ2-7	TGTGCCAGCAGTTTAGCGGGCAGCTACTACGAGCAGTACTTC	CASSLAGSYYEQYF
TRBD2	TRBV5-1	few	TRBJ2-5	TGCGCCAGCAGCCAGGGACTAGCGGGGGTGTTGACCCAGTACTTC	CASSQGLAGVLTQYF
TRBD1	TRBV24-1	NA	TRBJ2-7	TGTGCCACCAGTGATCCGGGACAGGGTTCCCACGAGCAGTACTTC	CATSDPGQGSHEQYF
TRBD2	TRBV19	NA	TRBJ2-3	TGTGCCAGTAGTATCTTGGCGGGAGCGAACACAGATACGCAGTATTTT	CASSILAGANTDTQYF
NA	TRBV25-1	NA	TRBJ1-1	TGTGCCAGCAGTCCGCGGTTGAGCATGAACACTGAAGCTTTCTTT	CASSPRLSMNTEAFF
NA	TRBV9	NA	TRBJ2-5	TGTGCCAGCAGTTCCGATCGGGTACAAGAGACCCAGTACTTC	CASSSDRVQETQYF
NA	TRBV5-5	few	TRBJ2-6	TGTGCCAGCAGAGAATTCTCTGGGGCCAACGTCCTGACTTTC	CASREFSGANVLTF
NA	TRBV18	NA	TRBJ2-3	TGTGCCAGCTCGGGCACAGGGTGGGAGACAGATACGCAGTATTTT	CASSGTGWETDTQYF
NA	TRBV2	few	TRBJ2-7	TGTGCCAGCAGTGCCCCGGGAACCCGGTCGGGCTCCTACGAGCAGTACTTC	CASSAPGTRSGSYEQYF
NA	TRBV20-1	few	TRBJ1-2	TGCAGTGCTGGGGGAGGGGATATCAACTATGGCTACACCTTC	CSAGGGDINYGYTF
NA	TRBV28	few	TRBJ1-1	TGTGCCAGCAGTTTATCTGAATTGATGGAGCAGGGGTACCCTGAAGCTTTCTTT	CASSLSELMEQGYPEAFF
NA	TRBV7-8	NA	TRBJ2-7	TGTGCCAGCAGCTTTCAGTTAGCCTCCTACGAGCAGTACTTC	CASSFQLASYEQYF
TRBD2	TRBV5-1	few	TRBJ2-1	TGCGCCAGCAGCTTGGGCGCGGGGGGTTTCTACAATGAGCAGTTCTTC	CASSLGAGGFYNEQFF
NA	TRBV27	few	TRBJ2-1	TGTGCCAGCAGGATCGGGAGCTCCTACAATGAGCAGTTCTTC	CASRIGSSYNEQFF
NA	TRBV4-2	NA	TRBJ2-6	TGTGCCAGCAGCCAAGATTCGGTCGGGCCGTCTGGGGCCAACGTCCTGACTTTC	CASSQDSVGPSGANVLTF
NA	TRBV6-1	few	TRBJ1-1	TGTGCCAGCAGCCCCCACATCGGGGAAGCTGAAGCTTTCTTT	CASSPHIGEAEAFF
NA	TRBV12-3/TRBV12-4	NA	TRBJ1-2	TGTGCCAGCAGTTTAACAAGCGTTAATGGCTACACCTTC	CASSLTSVNGYTF
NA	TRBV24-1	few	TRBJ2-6	TGTGCCACCAGTGATTTGGGTGGGGCCAACGTCCTGACTTTC	CATSDLGGANVLTF
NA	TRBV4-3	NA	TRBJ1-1	TGCGCCAGCAGCCAAGGGCGAGCACCTGTTGAAGCTTTCTTT	CASSQGRAPVEAFF
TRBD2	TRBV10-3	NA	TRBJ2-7	TGTGCCGCCGGCCAGGGAGGGTTCGAGCAGTACTTC	CAAGQGGFEQYF
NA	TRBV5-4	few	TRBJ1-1	TGTGCCAGCAGCGTCTCGGTGAACACTGAAGCTTTCTTT	CASSVSVNTEAFF
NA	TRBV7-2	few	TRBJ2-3	TGTGCCAGCAGCTTAGTCTCTCCCGGGGACACGCAGTATTTT	CASSLVSPGDTQYF
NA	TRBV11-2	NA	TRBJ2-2	TGTGCCAGCAGCTTAGATCTACCGGGGGCGAACACCGGGGAGCTGTTTTTT	CASSLDLPGANTGELFF
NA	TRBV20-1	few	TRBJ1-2	TGCAGTGCTAGACCGGACAGATCCTATGGCTACACCTTC	CSARPDRSYGYTF
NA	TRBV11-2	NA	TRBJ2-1	TGTGCCAGCAGCTTAGAGTACGGCGACCTCCGGTACAATGAGCAGTTCTTC	CASSLEYGDLRYNEQFF
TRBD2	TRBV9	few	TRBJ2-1	TGTGCCAGCAGCGTAGTGGCTAGCGGAGTGCGAGAGCAGTTCTTC	CASSVVASGVREQFF
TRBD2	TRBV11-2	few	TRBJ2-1	TGTGCCAGCAGCCTGACTAGCGGGAGAGGTGATGAGCAGTTCTTC	CASSLTSGRGDEQFF
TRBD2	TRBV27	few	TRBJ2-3	TGTGCCAGCAGTTTTGGACTAGCGGGAAGCACAGATACGCAGTATTTT	CASSFGLAGSTDTQYF
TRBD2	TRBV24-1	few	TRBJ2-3	TGTGCCACCAGTGACCACCGACTAGCAGTAAGCACAGATACGCAGTATTTT	CATSDHRLAVSTDTQYF
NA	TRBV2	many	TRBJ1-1	TGTGCCAGCAGTGCCCTCAGCGGGTGGGCTGAAGCTTTCTTT	CASSALSGWAEAFF
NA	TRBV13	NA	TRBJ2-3	TGTGCCAGCAGCTTCGGCGGGAGCACAGATACGCAGTATTTT	CASSFGGSTDTQYF
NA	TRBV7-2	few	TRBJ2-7	TGTGCCAGCAGCTTACCCGACAGTTACGAGCAGTACTTC	CASSLPDSYEQYF
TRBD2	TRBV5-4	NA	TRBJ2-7	TGTGCCAGCAGCCATGGACTAGCGGGCGAGTCCTACGAGCAGTACTTC	CASSHGLAGESYEQYF
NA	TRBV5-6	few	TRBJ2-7	TGTGCCAGCAGCATGGATACCGGGGCTCAAAGGGAGCAGTACTTC	CASSMDTGAQREQYF
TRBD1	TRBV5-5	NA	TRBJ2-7	TGTGCCAGCAGGAGTCCCGGGACAGGAATTAAGACCTACGAGCAGTACTTC	CASRSPGTGIKTYEQYF
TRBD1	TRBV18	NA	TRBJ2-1	TGTGCCAGCTCACAGGACAGGGGCGTCTACAATGAGCAGTTCTTC	CASSQDRGVYNEQFF
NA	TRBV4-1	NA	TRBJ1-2	TGCGCCAGCAGTAATCAGGGAGTCTATGGCTACACCTTC	CASSNQGVYGYTF
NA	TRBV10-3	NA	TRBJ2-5	TGTGCCATCAGCACGGGACTGGATATCCTTGGCGGGACCCAGTACTTC	CAISTGLDILGGTQYF